The 6 T cell receptor beta chains presented below share a single source sample, sequenced in a study of radiotherapy plus CTLA-4 blockade in lung cancer. Sequencing was performed with immunoSEQ multiplex PCR; in TCRdb, only in-frame clones are kept and a portion is missing. This sample has 15,000 to 20,000 clones; more than 70% occur once, and the top ten carry around 24%. The sample here was peripheral blood, taken from a patient treated with radiotherapy plus ipilimumab. These receptors were obtained from a human donor with non-small cell lung cancer whose response to radiotherapy plus ipilimumab could not be evaluated.

The chain has TRBV6-5 and TRBJ1-3, with D unclear. Per the germline V gene, CDR1 is MNHEY and CDR2 is SVGAGI. V lost 5 bases and J lost 4, with 15 bases in between. This CDR3 is built from 15 residues. The DNA of the CDR3 is TGTGCCAGCAGTGTAGGCGGGCTGAGAGGAAACACCATATATTTT. Residues: CASSVGGLRGNTIYF.

The chain employs TRBV5-4 and TRBJ2-1, with D perhaps TRBD2 (7 bases). The CDR3 contains 17 residues. Germline loops: CDR1 SGHNT, CDR2 YYREEE (reference sequence). Trimming removed 1 base from V and 9 bases from J, with 23 bases in between. CDR3 protein: CASSLFGGGGSPSEQFF. CDR3 sequence (DNA): TGTGCCAGCAGCTTGTTTGGTGGCGGGGGCTCCCCAAGTGAGCAGTTCTTC.

V and J are TRBV5-4 and TRBJ1-4, with D uncertain. Per the germline V gene, CDR1 is SGHNT and CDR2 is YYREEE (reference sequence). This CDR3 has 13 residues. Deletions cut 0 bases from V and 7 bases from J, with 7 bases between. The CDR3 reads CASSLDSGEKLFF. The CDR3 DNA is TGTGCCAGCAGCTTGGATTCGGGTGAAAAACTGTTTTTT.

V and J are TRBV10-1 and TRBJ1-2; D might be TRBD1 (5 bases). The CDR3 extends over 13 amino acids. Germline V gene data show CDR1 as WNHNN and CDR2 as SYGVQD (reference sequence). V was pared by 6 bases and J by 4 bases, with 12 bases between. The CDR3: CASSGTRGYGYTF. CDR3 in DNA: TGCGCCAGCAGCGGAACAAGGGGCTATGGCTACACCTTC.

The chain is built from TRBV27 and TRBJ2-5; 10 bases line up with TRBD1. The CDR3 covers 13 residues. Germline V gene lookup returns CDR1 MNHEY and CDR2 SMNVEV (reference sequence). Unmatched junction bases numbered 1, after V lost 6 bases and J lost 3 bases. The CDR3, as DNA: TGTGCCAGCAGGGGGACAGGGGAAGAGACCCAGTACTTC. Translated: CASRGTGEETQYF.

A single count supports this clone. This chain links TRBV7-8 with TRBJ2-1; tentatively, D is TRBD2 (6 bases). CDR1 SGHVS and CDR2 FQNEAQ come from the germline V gene. The CDR3 is 12 residues long. V was cut by 4 bases and J by 10 bases, with 11 bases left in between. The CDR3 nucleotides are TGTGCCAGCAGCTCCGTAGGGAGGGAGCAGTTCTTC. Its translation: CASSSVGREQFF.